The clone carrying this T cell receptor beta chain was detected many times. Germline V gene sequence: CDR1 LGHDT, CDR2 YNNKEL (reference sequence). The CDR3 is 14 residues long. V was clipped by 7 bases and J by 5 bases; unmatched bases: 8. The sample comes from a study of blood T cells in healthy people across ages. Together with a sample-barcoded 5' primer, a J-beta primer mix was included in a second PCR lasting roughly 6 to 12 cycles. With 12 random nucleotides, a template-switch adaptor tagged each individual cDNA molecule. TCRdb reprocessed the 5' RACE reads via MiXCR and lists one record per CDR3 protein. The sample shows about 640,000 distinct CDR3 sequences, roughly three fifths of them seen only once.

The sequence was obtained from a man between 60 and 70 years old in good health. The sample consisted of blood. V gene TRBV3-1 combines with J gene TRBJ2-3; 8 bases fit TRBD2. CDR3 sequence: CASTGGGRGDTQYF. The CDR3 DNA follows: TGTGCCAGCACGGGCGGGGGGAGAGGAGATACGCAGTATTTT.